This is a list of T cell receptor beta chains from one sample in a study of molecular identifiers for immune sequencing clone quantification. TCRdb called the PCR reads again in MiXCR, with one record for every CDR3 protein. This sample carries about 640,000 distinct CDR3 sequences, just under 20% of them seen once, and the ten largest clones take about 0.9%. Sequenced sample: naive CD8+ T cells from blood, with Jurkat cell RNA spiked in. These receptors were obtained from a human donor in good health. Some libraries in this study had Jurkat cell RNA spiked in. Each CDR3 is given with its conserved first and last residue. The D gene is left open where the match is weak. Clone size is stated in some rows and not others, as once, few, many or a class when expanded.

D	V	size	J	DNA	CDR3
TRBD2	TRBV6-5	many	TRBJ2-7	TGTGCCAGCAGGCCTCTTAGCGGGAGGGTAATGTACGAGCAGTACTTC	CASRPLSGRVMYEQYF
.	TRBV12-3/TRBV12-4	.	TRBJ1-2	TGTGCCAGCAGGCTGGGGCGCGCCCCTTATGGCTACACCTTC	CASRLGRAPYGYTF
TRBD1	TRBV19	few	TRBJ2-7	TGTGCCAGTAGTATAGCGACAGGGTCAGCCGAGCAGTACTTC	CASSIATGSAEQYF
.	TRBV29-1	many	TRBJ1-1	TGCAGCGTTGAGGTAGGGGCCACTGAAGCTTTCTTT	CSVEVGATEAFF
.	TRBV6-2/TRBV6-3	few	TRBJ2-3	TGTGCCAGCAGTTACTGGACGGATAACACAGATACGCAGTATTTT	CASSYWTDNTDTQYF
TRBD1	TRBV5-1	.	TRBJ1-4	TGCGCCAGCAGCTTGGGACAGGGGCTCTCCGAAAAACTGTTTTTT	CASSLGQGLSEKLFF
.	TRBV4-3	.	TRBJ1-2	TGCGCCAGCAGCCAAGCCATGCAGGTTGGGTTGGTTGACTATGGCTACACCTTC	CASSQAMQVGLVDYGYTF
TRBD2	TRBV29-1	many	TRBJ2-1	TGCAGCGTTGAGGGATCTAGCGGGATTAAGCAGTTCTTC	CSVEGSSGIKQFF
.	TRBV28	many	TRBJ2-3	TGTGCCAGCAGTTTACTCCCTACAGCGCCAAGCACAGATACGCAGTATTTT	CASSLLPTAPSTDTQYF
.	TRBV2	many	TRBJ1-3	TGTGCCAGCAGGCCGGACTCTGGAAACACCATATATTTT	CASRPDSGNTIYF
.	TRBV15	many	TRBJ2-1	TGTGCCACCAGCGATAGCATCAGGGAGCAGTTCTTC	CATSDSIREQFF
.	TRBV28	few	TRBJ2-5	TGTGCCAGCACCACTGCGGCCCTGGGGGAGACCCAGTACTTC	CASTTAALGETQYF
TRBD2	TRBV28	many	TRBJ2-2	TGTGCCAGCAGTCCCAAGGGACTAGTGAAGAACACCGGGGAGCTGTTTTTT	CASSPKGLVKNTGELFF
TRBD2	TRBV4-2	.	TRBJ2-2	TGTGCCAGCAGCCAAGCAACCGGGACTAGCGGCCACACCGGGGAGCTGTTTTTT	CASSQATGTSGHTGELFF
.	TRBV6-5	many	TRBJ2-7	TGTGCCAGCAGACCGCACCCCTACGAGCAGTACTTC	CASRPHPYEQYF
TRBD1	TRBV2	.	TRBJ1-2	TGTGCCAGCAGTCCGGGACAGGAGGACTATGGCTACACCTTC	CASSPGQEDYGYTF
.	TRBV28	many	TRBJ1-1	TGTGCCAGCAGTTGGGCGCCGGGGAACACTGAAGCTTTCTTT	CASSWAPGNTEAFF
.	TRBV12-3/TRBV12-4	many	TRBJ1-5	TGTGCCAGCAGTTTTTTAGGGTTCAATCAGCCCCAGCATTTT	CASSFLGFNQPQHF
.	TRBV7-9	many	TRBJ2-3	TGTGCCAGCAGCCCACGGACTATCCAGCTTGCAGATACGCAGTATTTT	CASSPRTIQLADTQYF
.	TRBV7-9	many	TRBJ2-7	TGTGCCAGCAGCTCCGCTGGGCAAGACTACGAGCAGTACTTC	CASSSAGQDYEQYF
.	TRBV28	many	TRBJ2-7	TGCGCCAGCAGCTTGTCTACTACCTACGAGCAGTACTTC	CASSLSTTYEQYF
.	TRBV12-3/TRBV12-4	many	TRBJ2-2	TGTGCCAGCAGTTTCTTCAGGGGAAAAGGGGAGCTGTTTTTT	CASSFFRGKGELFF
TRBD1	TRBV15	few	TRBJ1-4	TGTGCCACCAGCAGAGATTGGACAGGGGTTCAGGCTAATGAAAAACTGTTTTTT	CATSRDWTGVQANEKLFF
TRBD1	TRBV16	.	TRBJ1-5	TGTGCCAGCAGCCAATCCGCCGGACAGGGTAGCAATCAGCCCCAGCATTTT	CASSQSAGQGSNQPQHF
.	TRBV2	many	TRBJ1-5	TGTGCCAGCAGTGGAATCGTAGGGGGGCTTAATCAGCCCCAGCATTTT	CASSGIVGGLNQPQHF
.	TRBV18	few	TRBJ2-1	TGTGCCCGCTCACCTTCCACCAATGAGCAGTTCTTC	CARSPSTNEQFF
.	TRBV6-2/TRBV6-3	many	TRBJ2-3	TGTGCCAGCGAAGCGGAGGGCCAGGTAGATACGCAGTATTTT	CASEAEGQVDTQYF
.	TRBV9	many	TRBJ2-3	TGTGCCAGCAGCGTAGCCGCGGGAATCACAGATACGCAGTATTTT	CASSVAAGITDTQYF
.	TRBV24-1	many	TRBJ2-2	TGTGCCACCGCTGACAGAAACACCGGGGAGCTGTTTTTT	CATADRNTGELFF
.	TRBV12-3/TRBV12-4	.	TRBJ1-1	TGTGCCAGCAACCGGTCGGGGAGGGTTACGACTGAAGCTTTCTTT	CASNRSGRVTTEAFF
TRBD1	TRBV5-1	many	TRBJ2-7	TGCGCCAGCAGCACATACCGGGACAGTTACACCTACGAGCAGTACTTC	CASSTYRDSYTYEQYF
TRBD1	TRBV27	.	TRBJ2-7	TGTGGCAGCAGTTTTTCCTCGGACAGGGTCGAGCAGTACTTC	CGSSFSSDRVEQYF
.	TRBV13	.	TRBJ2-3	TGTGCCAGCAGCAGAGGGGCCACAGATATGCAGTATTTT	CASSRGATDMQYF
.	TRBV4-3	few	TRBJ2-7	TGCGCCAGCAGCCAAGATCGGGGCCCTGGTTACGAGCAGTACTTC	CASSQDRGPGYEQYF
.	TRBV25-1	few	TRBJ1-1	TGTGCCAGCAGTGATTCGGTGAACACTGAAGCTTTCTTT	CASSDSVNTEAFF
TRBD1	TRBV19	many	TRBJ2-7	TGTGCCAGTAGTATGGGGACAGGGAGATTCGAGCAGTACTTC	CASSMGTGRFEQYF